This T cell receptor beta chain derives from a study of T cells after yellow fever vaccination. Findings and limits, study-wide: Clones that expanded after primary vaccination mostly reappeared after the booster (96% CD4, approximately 85% CD8).

The CDR3 sequence is 15 residues long. Germline CDR1 SGHRS, CDR2 YFSETQ. The V end was cut by 1 base, the J end by 7 bases, with 16 bases between. This clonotype was seen a handful of times. TCRdb re-analysed the 5' RACE reads in MiXCR, keeping a single row per CDR3 protein. The sample includes 80,000 to 100,000 distinct CDR3 sequences, under 9% seen only once; the top ten take approximately 16%. The TCR was taken from a man younger than 35 who received the YFV17D yellow fever vaccine. The rearrangement links TRBV5-1 to TRBJ2-3, with TRBD2 as a possible D gene (7 bases). Sequences were derived from CD8+ T cells not binding an NS4B(214-222) dextramer, sorted from PBMCs, sampled more than 13 days after the first yellow fever vaccination. The CDR3 nucleotides read TGCGCCAGCAGCTTGCGGGGCGGGGGCCCGAATACGCAGTATTTT. It codes for CASSLRGGGPNTQYF.